The 26 T cell receptor beta chains presented below share a single source sample, sequenced in a study of shared T cell receptors in the human thymus. Sequencing used immunoSEQ multiplex PCR; TCRdb keeps in-frame clones, though not all of them. The sample lists under 450,000 clones, about 95% seen once, with around 0.019% in the top ten. Sequencing was carried out using thymocytes. These receptor sequences come from a human donor.

This clone has only one observation. The chain recombines TRBV4-1 with TRBJ2-1; possible D gene TRBD2, 5 bases. The CDR3 runs to 15 residues. The germline V and J ends were trimmed by 7 bases and 6 bases, with 19 bases remaining between them. Germline values: CDR1 MGHRA, CDR2 YSYEKL. CDR3 sequence reads: CASKERAREGNEQFF. For the CDR3, the DNA is TGCGCCAGCAAGGAAAGGGCACGAGAGGGCAATGAGCAGTTCTTC.

The V call is TRBV4-3, the J call TRBJ1-3, with 7 bases aligning to TRBD1. Germline lookup yields CDR1 LGHNA and CDR2 YSLEER. The CDR3 runs 16 residues. The V gene end was trimmed by 1 base and the J gene end by 4 bases; junction bases not matched to a gene: 7. The CDR3 sequence: CASSQARQGVGNTIYF. The CDR3 region has the DNA TGCGCCAGCAGCCAAGCCCGACAGGGTGTCGGAAACACCATATATTTT.

The rearrangement joins TRBV28 to TRBJ2-5; D gene ambiguous. Germline-derived CDR1 and CDR2 are MDHEN and SYDVKM. Trimming shortened V by 5 bases and J by 7 bases, and 8 bases separated the two germline ends. The CDR3 length is 11 residues. The CDR3 sequence is CASSTFWTQYF. In nucleotides, the CDR3 is TGTGCCAGCAGTACTTTCTGGACCCAGTACTTC.

This sequence joins TRBV5-4 and TRBJ2-3, with D perhaps TRBD1 (6 bases). Germline V gene data show CDR1 as SGHNT and CDR2 as YYREEE (reference sequence). The CDR3 extends over 15 amino acids. The germline V and J ends were trimmed by 1 base and 11 bases, with 20 bases remaining between them. CDR3 region: CASSLRRDNGVGQYF. The CDR3 DNA follows: TGTGCCAGCAGCTTGCGCCGGGACAACGGAGTGGGGCAGTATTTT.

The chain is built from TRBV5-1 and TRBJ1-5; D is unclear. V dropped 4 bases and J dropped 1 base, with 9 bases sitting between them. The CDR3 length is 14 residues. Germline V CDR1 and CDR2: SGHRS, YFSETQ. This CDR3 is CASSTTSSNQPQHF. For the CDR3, the DNA is TGCGCCAGCAGCACAACATCCAGCAATCAGCCCCAGCATTTT. Supplemented by reference TRBV5-1 and TRBJ1-5, the full variable domain reads KAGVTQTPRYLIKTRGQQVTLSCSPISGHRSVSWYQQTPGQGLQFLFEYFSETQRNKGNFPGRFSGRQFSNSRSEMNVSTLELGDSALYLCASSTTSSNQPQHFGDGTRLSIL.

The chain carries TRBV5-1 and TRBJ2-5; 8 bases map to TRBD2. J lost 4 bases, V lost 4 bases, and 18 bases had no gene match. The CDR3 has 18 residues. Germline V gene lookup returns CDR1 SGHRS and CDR2 YFSETQ. The CDR3 nucleotides are TGCGCCAGCAGCCCATTCCTTTCGGTAGCGGGGCCTGTAGAGACCCAGTACTTC. Its protein product is CASSPFLSVAGPVETQYF.

The chain combines TRBV4-1 with TRBJ2-4, with no clear D. Trimming took 1 base from V and 9 from J, leaving 19 bases between them. CDR1 is MGHRA, CDR2 YSYEKL, per germline. The CDR3 consists of 16 residues. DNA of the CDR3: TGCGCCAGCAGCCAAGCTGGGTCCGGACCAAATTGCATTCAGTACTTC. It codes for CASSQAGSGPNCIQYF.

This sequence joins TRBV6-1 and TRBJ1-2; 9 bases map to TRBD1. Trimming cost V 3 bases and J 5 bases; bases outside gene matches: 4. This CDR3 contains 14 residues. Germline lookup yields CDR1 MNHNS and CDR2 SASEGT. The CDR3 loop is CASSDPTGGYGYTF. DNA of the CDR3: TGTGCCAGCAGTGACCCGACAGGGGGATATGGCTACACCTTC.

The sample holds one count of this clone. V gene TRBV10-3 combines with J gene TRBJ2-1; TRBD2 agrees at 7 bases. V lost 3 bases and J lost 2; bases outside the gene matches: 4. Germline CDR1 is ENHRY and CDR2 is SYGVKD. The length of the CDR3 is 15 residues. CDR3 nucleotide sequence: TGTGCCATCAGTGAACAGCGGGACCCCTACAATGAGCAGTTCTTC. Its protein product is CAISEQRDPYNEQFF.

The CDR3 is CSASASYEQYF. In nucleotides, the CDR3 is TGCAGTGCTAGCGCCTCCTACGAGCAGTACTTC. The chain is built from TRBV20-1 and TRBJ2-7, with no clear D. The V gene lost 3 bases and the J gene lost 0 bases, with 3 bases spanning the gap. Germline V gene sequence: CDR1 DFQATT, CDR2 SNEGSKA (reference sequence). The CDR3 loop spans 11 amino acids.

The gene calls are TRBV20-1 and TRBJ2-1; D not resolved. Trimming cost V 6 bases and J 3 bases, with 3 bases left between them. The CDR3 length is 10 residues. The germline CDR1 and CDR2 sequences are DFQATT and SNEGSKA (reference sequence). The CDR3, as DNA: TGCAGTGCCATCTACAATGAGCAGTTCTTC. The encoded protein is CSAIYNEQFF.

The chain uses TRBV21-1 and TRBJ2-1; the table assigns TRBD2, which was not confirmed against the DNA. TRBV21-1 is termed a pseudogene. CDR3 size: 18 residues. CDR3 in amino acids: CASRFGALRAGEYNEQFF. For the CDR3, the DNA is TGTGCCAGCAGGTTCGGGGCCCTGCGAGCGGGAGAATACAATGAGCAGTTCTTC.

The chain carries TRBV27 and TRBJ2-5; D ambiguous. This CDR3 comprises 17 residues. CDR1 and CDR2 (germline): MNHEY, SMNVEV (reference sequence). V was cut by 4 bases and J by 2 bases, with 20 bases left in between. This chain's CDR3 is CASSSRISARRQETQYF. The CDR3 coding sequence is TGTGCCAGCAGTTCCCGGATCAGCGCGAGACGACAAGAGACCCAGTACTTC.

A word on this clone: Lacking the conserved final phenylalanine or tryptophan, this CDR3 likely reflects a read error. No DNA is shown, since the ends of the CDR3 on it are uncertain; the CDR3 is the one TCRdb lists. The chain links TRBV20-1 to TRBJ2-7; no check of the table's D call, TRBD1, against the DNA was made. Germline V lookup: CDR1 DFQATT, CDR2 SNEGSKA (reference sequence). The CDR3 is made up of 10 amino acids, end residues included. The CDR3: CSARDRGKGL.

This sequence joins TRBV5-8 and TRBJ2-2; 8 bases align to TRBD2. Germline loops: CDR1 SGHTS, CDR2 YDEGEE. The CDR3 is 17 residues long. The V gene end was trimmed by 6 bases and the J gene end by 6 bases; junction bases not matched to a gene: 16. CDR3 amino acids: CASNPTGGPGAPGELFF. The CDR3 DNA follows: TGTGCCAGCAACCCGACGGGAGGGCCGGGAGCCCCCGGGGAGCTGTTTTTT.

The table lists this clone with a count of one. V and J are TRBV6-5 and TRBJ2-5, with 11 bases lining up with TRBD2. CDR3 length: 16 residues. Trimming cost V 4 bases and J 5 bases; bases outside gene matches: 9. Germline lookup yields CDR1 MNHEY and CDR2 SVGAGI. The CDR3 DNA reads TGTGCCAGCAGTTTTTTTAGGGCTAGCGGGAGGGAGACCCAGTACTTC. Protein: CASSFFRASGRETQYF.

The V call is TRBV15, the J call TRBJ2-7, with 7 bases identical to TRBD1. Germline V gene data show CDR1 as LNHNV and CDR2 as YYDKDF (reference sequence). J gave up 0 bases and V 2 bases, and 19 bases lay outside the gene matches. This CDR3 is 20 amino acids long. The CDR3 sequence: CATSRQVTGEPFFSSYEQYF. The CDR3 DNA sequence: TGTGCCACCAGCAGACAAGTTACAGGGGAACCGTTCTTTAGCTCCTACGAGCAGTACTTC.

This clone was observed a single time. The rearrangement links TRBV27 to TRBJ2-3, with 8 bases matching TRBD2. There are 16 residues in the CDR3. Germline-derived CDR1 and CDR2 are MNHEY and SMNVEV (reference sequence). The junction had 9 bases not matched to a gene; V was cut back by 7 bases and J by 0 bases. The CDR3 spells CASTREGGSSTDTQYF. CDR3 in DNA: TGTGCCAGCACCCGGGAGGGAGGCTCTAGCACAGATACGCAGTATTTT.

The chain employs TRBV7-2 and TRBJ2-2; TRBD2 aligns across 11 bases. V lost 5 bases and J lost 4; bases outside the gene matches: 6. The CDR3 runs to 16 residues. Germline V CDR1 and CDR2: SGHTA, FQGNSA. CDR3 residues: CASSRPSGRSTGELFF. The CDR3 coding sequence is TGTGCCAGCAGCCGCCCTAGCGGGAGGTCCACCGGGGAGCTGTTTTTT. Full variable domain (rest looked up from reference TRBV7-2 and TRBJ2-2): GAGVSQSPSNKVTEKGKDVELRCDPISGHTALYWYRQSLGQGLEFLIYFQGNSAPDKSGLPSDRFSAERTGGSVSTLTIQRTQQEDSAVYLCASSRPSGRSTGELFFGEGSRLTVL.

The chain carries TRBV25-1 and TRBJ2-1; perhaps TRBD1 as D (6 bases). The V end lost 2 bases, the J end lost 0 bases, and 11 bases lay between the germline ends. CDR1 MGHDK and CDR2 SYGVNS come from the germline V gene. The CDR3 runs to 16 residues. The CDR3 loop reads CASSERQVRSYNEQFF. CDR3 DNA sequence: TGTGCCAGCAGTGAACGACAGGTCCGCTCCTACAATGAGCAGTTCTTC.

The chain couples TRBV15 to TRBJ2-7; possibly TRBD1 or TRBD2 for D (5 bases each). The CDR3 is 16 amino acids. The germline V gene has CDR1 LNHNV and CDR2 YYDKDF (reference sequence). Trimming left V 4 bases short and J 2 bases short, with 18 bases between. DNA of the CDR3: TGTGCCACCAGCATAATGAGGGGTTATGAGGCCTACGAGCAGTACTTC. It yields the protein CATSIMRGYEAYEQYF.

The V call is TRBV29-1, the J call TRBJ2-7; TRBD1 aligns across 8 bases. V shed 6 bases and J 5 bases; nucleotides not matched to a gene: 12. CDR3 length: 14 residues. Germline loops: CDR1 SQVTM, CDR2 ANQGSEA. The DNA of the CDR3 is TGCAGCGTGGTTTCCGGGACAGGTGGCCACGAGCAGTACTTC. Protein product: CSVVSGTGGHEQYF.

The chain employs TRBV5-1 and TRBJ2-3; 8 positions match TRBD2. Germline CDR1 and CDR2: SGHRS and YFSETQ. The CDR3 totals 13 residues. Losses at the gene ends were 6 bases for V and 4 bases for J; bases not matched to a gene: 4. The CDR3 region has the DNA TGCGCCAGCATTGGGCGGGAGGCAGATACGCAGTATTTT. It codes for CASIGREADTQYF.

The J gene is TRBJ2-3, the V gene TRBV18; D gene unclear. The CDR3 length is 12 residues. Germline CDR1 reads KGHSH; CDR2 reads LQKENI. V was pared by 7 bases and J by 0 bases, with 5 bases between. The CDR3 protein is CASYFSTDTQYF. The CDR3 region has the DNA TGTGCCAGCTATTTTAGCACAGATACGCAGTATTTT.

The chain is built from TRBV6-5 and TRBJ2-2; the D is unclear. Trimming shortened V by 2 bases and J by 0 bases, and 1 base separated the two germline ends. There are 13 residues in the CDR3. Germline V gives CDR1 MNHEY, CDR2 SVGAGI. The CDR3 coding sequence is TGTGCCAGCAGTTACACGAACACCGGGGAGCTGTTTTTT. Residues: CASSYTNTGELFF.

The chain is built from TRBV7-2 and TRBJ2-1; either TRBD1 or TRBD2 may fit D (5 bases each). The CDR3 has 15 residues. The V gene's germline CDR1 is SGHTA and CDR2 FQGNSA. Between the trimmed V and J ends, which lost 6 bases and 2 bases, there was a span of 14 bases. CDR3 DNA sequence: TGTGCCAGCAGTCCGCGCCGGGGACCCTACAATGAGCAGTTCTTC. Protein: CASSPRRGPYNEQFF.